Presented here are 21 T cell receptor beta chains from one specimen sequenced in a study of response to subunit inactivated influenza vaccine. TCRdb re-derived calls from the RT-PCR reads in MiXCR, one entry per CDR3 protein. The data hold about 620,000 distinct CDR3 sequences, with approximately 10% observed a single time. The sample was also reused in another study, on T cells expressing NK-cell markers. That paper adds: Template switching by 5'RACE with UMIs generated the TCR beta cDNA.

This sample comprised PBMCs from blood, obtained on the day of vaccination. These receptors were collected from a man between 45 and 60 years old who received an inactivated influenza vaccine.

This clonotype was seen more than once but under ten times. V gene TRBV10-3 combines with J gene TRBJ2-5; 10 bases are a match to TRBD2. The CDR3 is 16 residues long. Germline values: CDR1 ENHRY, CDR2 SYGVKD. V was pared by 0 bases and J by 4 bases, with 5 bases of the junction left unmatched. CDR3 residues: CAISESLAGAGETQYF. CDR3 DNA sequence: TGTGCCATCAGTGAGTCCCTAGCGGGGGCAGGAGAGACCCAGTACTTC.

The chain uses TRBV4-3 and TRBJ2-7; unclear D gene. Germline V CDR1 and CDR2: LGHNA, YSLEER. V was pared by 5 bases and J by 5 bases, with 13 bases between. The CDR3 sequence is 13 residues long. The CDR3 sequence: CASSAQRGDEQYF. CDR3 in DNA: TGCGCCAGCAGCGCCCAACGAGGCGACGAGCAGTACTTC.

J is TRBJ2-1 and V is TRBV7-9; 9 bases match TRBD1. The germline gives CDR1 SEHNR, CDR2 FQNEAQ (reference sequence). Trimming took 4 bases from V and 8 from J; bases not matched to a gene: 3. The length of the CDR3 is 13 residues. The chain's CDR3 is CASSSGQGYEQFF. The DNA of the CDR3 is TGTGCCAGCAGCTCGGGACAGGGTTATGAGCAGTTCTTC.

The rearrangement joins TRBV4-3 to TRBJ2-7; possible D gene TRBD1, 6 bases. V lost 4 bases to trimming and J lost 3 bases, with 13 bases between them. CDR3 length equals 14 residues. Looked up from germline, CDR1 is LGHNA and CDR2 is YSLEER. CDR3 amino acids: CASSRVQGNYEQYF. The DNA of the CDR3 is TGCGCCAGCAGCCGCGTACAGGGAAACTACGAGCAGTACTTC.

This clonotype occurred a few times. V gene TRBV7-2 combines with J gene TRBJ2-7, with D perhaps matching TRBD1 (5 bases). Trimming took off 1 base at V and 2 bases at J, with 12 bases between the two ends. The CDR3 runs to 15 residues. Germline V lookup: CDR1 SGHTA, CDR2 FQGNSA. The CDR3 here is CASSLGQPGTYEQYF. The CDR3 DNA sequence: TGTGCCAGCAGCTTAGGACAGCCAGGTACCTACGAGCAGTACTTC. The full variable domain, rest sourced from reference TRBV7-2 and TRBJ2-7, is GAGVSQSPSNKVTEKGKDVELRCDPISGHTALYWYRQSLGQGLEFLIYFQGNSAPDKSGLPSDRFSAERTGGSVSTLTIQRTQQEDSAVYLCASSLGQPGTYEQYFGPGTRLTVT.

This clonotype has a handful of counts. This sequence joins TRBV27 and TRBJ2-7; D might be TRBD1 (7 bases). The CDR3 is made up of 15 amino acids. Deletions cut 3 bases from V and 5 bases from J, with 17 bases between. The germline CDR1 and CDR2 sequences are MNHEY and SMNVEV (reference sequence). The DNA for the CDR3 is TGTGCCAGCAGTTTGTACAGGGGAGGAAACCACGAGCAGTACTTC. Amino acids: CASSLYRGGNHEQYF.

In this sample, this clonotype turned up a few times. CDR3 sequence: CASSPLAGGQSNEQFF. The CDR3 DNA follows: TGCGCCAGCAGCCCTCTAGCGGGGGGCCAATCCAATGAGCAGTTCTTC. The chain has TRBV5-1 and TRBJ2-1; 11 nucleotides line up with TRBD2. The CDR3 length is 16 residues. CDR1 is SGHRS, CDR2 YFSETQ, per germline. V shed 4 bases and J 6 bases; nucleotides not matched to a gene: 9.

The chain recombines TRBV20-1 with TRBJ2-4; D gene uncertain. There are 13 residues in the CDR3. From germline, CDR1 is DFQATT and CDR2 SNEGSKA (reference sequence). The V end lost 5 bases, the J end lost 1 base, and 9 bases lay between the germline ends. CDR3 sequence (DNA): TGCAGTGCTCTAAGTAGGGCCAAAAACATTCAGTACTTC. Amino acids: CSALSRAKNIQYF.

The sample holds a few counts of this clonotype. The chain combines TRBV12-3 or TRBV12-4 with TRBJ1-3, with D uncertain. The CDR3 covers 17 residues. Trimming cost V 1 base and J 0 bases, with 13 bases left between them. The CDR3 loop reads CASSLVPTADSGNTIYF. The CDR3 nucleotides are TGTGCCAGCAGTTTAGTGCCGACGGCCGACTCTGGAAACACCATATATTTT.

This clonotype was counted ten times or more. This chain links TRBV12-3 or TRBV12-4 with TRBJ2-2, with 13 bases matching TRBD2. The CDR3 extends over 18 amino acids. Trimming cost V 6 bases and J 2 bases; bases outside gene matches: 9. The chain's CDR3 is CASRELAGGAFNTGELFF. The CDR3 DNA sequence: TGTGCCAGCAGGGAACTAGCGGGGGGGGCTTTTAACACCGGGGAGCTGTTTTTT.

The chain links TRBV6-1 to TRBJ1-2, with D tentatively TRBD1 (5 bases). The CDR3 contains 14 residues. Germline CDR1 is MNHNS and CDR2 is SASEGT. The germline V and J ends were trimmed by 8 bases and 5 bases, with 18 bases remaining between them. CDR3 coding DNA: TGTGCCAGCCTACCTCAAGACAGACCGTATGGCTACACCTTC. It is translated as CASLPQDRPYGYTF.

This clonotype was recorded a few times. The rearrangement joins TRBV6-5 to TRBJ1-5; tentative D call: TRBD1 (5 bases). Germline CDR1 is MNHEY and CDR2 is SVGAGI. V lost 7 bases to trimming and J lost 1 base, with 14 bases between them. This CDR3 contains 15 residues. The CDR3 sequence is CASTYTGFSNQPQHF. In nucleotides, the CDR3 is TGTGCCAGCACTTATACAGGCTTCAGCAATCAGCCCCAGCATTTT.

The chain links TRBV6-2 or TRBV6-3 to TRBJ2-5; 7 bases are a match to TRBD1. The V and J ends lost 8 bases and 5 bases, in that order; junction bases with no gene match: 11. Germline CDR1 is MNHEY and CDR2 is SVGEGT. This CDR3 is 14 amino acids long. CDR3 amino acids: CASRGQTRRETQYF. The CDR3 DNA is TGTGCCAGCCGGGGACAGACCCGACGGGAGACCCAGTACTTC.

The V call is TRBV7-2, the J call TRBJ2-3; D not certain. Looked up from germline, CDR1 is SGHTA and CDR2 is FQGNSA. CDR3 length: 14 amino acids. Trimming removed 2 bases at V and 3 bases at J, with 9 bases between. The CDR3 is CASSLRAMTDTQYF. The DNA for the CDR3 is TGTGCCAGCAGCTTAAGGGCCATGACAGATACGCAGTATTTT.

V usage is TRBV20-1 and J usage is TRBJ1-2; D is unresolved. Trimming took off 5 bases at V and 7 bases at J, with 17 bases between the two ends. Germline lookup yields CDR1 DFQATT and CDR2 SNEGSKA (reference sequence). The CDR3 length is 13 residues. CDR3 bases: TGCAGTGCTCCCGTCCCGGAGAGGACTGGCTACACCTTC. As protein: CSAPVPERTGYTF.

This clonotype was counted a few times. The chain carries TRBV20-1 and TRBJ1-5; possible D gene TRBD1, 6 bases. Germline CDR1 and CDR2: DFQATT and SNEGSKA (reference sequence). Trimming removed 6 bases from V and 3 bases from J, with 12 bases in between. This CDR3 spans 13 amino acids. CDR3 DNA sequence: TGCAGTGCGCCAACAGGGATCAATCAGCCCCAGCATTTT. Its protein product is CSAPTGINQPQHF.

This clonotype was counted between two and nine times. The rearrangement uses TRBV6-1 and TRBJ2-5, with D uncertain. The CDR3 contains 15 residues. Trimming stripped 4 bases from V and 4 bases from J, with 16 bases between. Germline V gene sequence: CDR1 MNHNS, CDR2 SASEGT. The CDR3 bases are TGTGCCAGCAGTGGGACCTCTGAAGCTGGAGAGACCCAGTACTTC. Protein sequence: CASSGTSEAGETQYF.

This clonotype was picked up a small number of times. The V call is TRBV24-1, the J call TRBJ2-5; 7 bases are a match to TRBD1. Trimming cost V 5 bases and J 13 bases; bases outside gene matches: 6. The CDR3 covers 11 residues. CDR1 and CDR2 (germline): KGHDR, SFDVKD. The CDR3: CATSGDSSWYF. In nucleotides, the CDR3 is TGTGCCACCAGTGGGGACAGCTCCTGGTACTTC.

The sample holds many counts of this clonotype. The chain carries TRBV12-3 or TRBV12-4 and TRBJ2-6, with D possibly being TRBD2 (7 bases). This CDR3 comprises 18 residues. The V end was cut by 1 base, the J end by 2 bases, with 15 bases between. CDR3 sequence: CASSLGGLGGPGANVLTF. As DNA, the CDR3 is TGTGCCAGCAGTTTAGGGGGGCTGGGGGGGCCTGGGGCCAACGTCCTGACTTTC.

This sequence joins TRBV5-1 and TRBJ2-7; tentatively, D is TRBD2 (6 bases). Trimming pared 7 bases from V and 7 bases from J, leaving 21 bases between. CDR3 length equals 14 residues. Looked up from germline, CDR1 is SGHRS and CDR2 is YFSETQ. The CDR3 region is CASCDPRGTREQYF. In DNA, the CDR3 is TGCGCCAGCTGCGATCCGCGGGGCACAAGGGAGCAGTACTTC.

The chain links TRBV30 to TRBJ2-7; 9 nucleotides align to TRBD1. The CDR3 has 12 amino acids. Per germline, CDR1 GTSNPN and CDR2 SVGIG (reference sequence). The V gene end was trimmed by 7 bases and the J gene end by 5 bases; junction bases not matched to a gene: 6. CDR3 region: CAFRDREHEQYF. Here the CDR3 DNA reads TGTGCCTTCCGGGACAGGGAACACGAGCAGTACTTC.